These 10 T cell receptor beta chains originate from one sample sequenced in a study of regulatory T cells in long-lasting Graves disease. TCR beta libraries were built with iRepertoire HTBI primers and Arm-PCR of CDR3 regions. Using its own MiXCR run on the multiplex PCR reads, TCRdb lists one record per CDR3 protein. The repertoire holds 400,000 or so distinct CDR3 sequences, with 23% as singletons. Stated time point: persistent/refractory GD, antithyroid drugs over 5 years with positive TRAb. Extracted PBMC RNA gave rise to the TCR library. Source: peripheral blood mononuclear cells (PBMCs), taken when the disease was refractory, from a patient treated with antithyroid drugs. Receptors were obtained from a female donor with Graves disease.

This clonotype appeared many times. The CDR3 here is CSATAGNSPLHF. The CDR3 DNA sequence: TGCAGTGCCACCGCAGGGAATTCACCCCTCCACTTT. This chain connects TRBV20-1 to TRBJ1-6, with TRBD1 as a possible D gene (5 bases). CDR1 and CDR2 (germline): DFQATT, SNEGSKA (reference sequence). V was clipped by 6 bases and J by 7 bases, with 10 bases between them. The CDR3 consists of 12 residues.

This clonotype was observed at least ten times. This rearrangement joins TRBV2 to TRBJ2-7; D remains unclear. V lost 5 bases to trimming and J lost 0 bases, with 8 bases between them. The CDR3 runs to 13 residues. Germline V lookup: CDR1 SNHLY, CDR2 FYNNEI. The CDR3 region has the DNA TGTGCCAGCAGTATTGATTCCTCCTACGAGCAGTACTTC. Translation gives CASSIDSSYEQYF.

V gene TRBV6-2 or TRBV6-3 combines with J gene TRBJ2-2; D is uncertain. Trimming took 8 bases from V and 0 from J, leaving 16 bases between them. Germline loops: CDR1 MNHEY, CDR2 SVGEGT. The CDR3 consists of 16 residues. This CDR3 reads CASSTPPISNTGELFF. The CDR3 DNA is TGTGCCAGCTCCACCCCCCCGATTTCGAACACCGGGGAGCTGTTTTTT.

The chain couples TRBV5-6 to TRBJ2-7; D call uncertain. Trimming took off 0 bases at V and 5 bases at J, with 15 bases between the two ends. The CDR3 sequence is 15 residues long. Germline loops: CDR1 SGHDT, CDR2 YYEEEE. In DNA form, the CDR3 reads TGTGCCAGCAGCTTGGACGGGCCCCCGCTCGACGAGCAGTACTTC. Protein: CASSLDGPPLDEQYF. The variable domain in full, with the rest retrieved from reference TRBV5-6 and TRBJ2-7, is DAGVTQSPTHLIKTRGQQVTLRCSPKSGHDTVSWYQQALGQGPQFIFQYYEEEERQRGNFPDRFSGHQFPNYSSELNVNALLLGDSALYLCASSLDGPPLDEQYFGPGTRLTVT.

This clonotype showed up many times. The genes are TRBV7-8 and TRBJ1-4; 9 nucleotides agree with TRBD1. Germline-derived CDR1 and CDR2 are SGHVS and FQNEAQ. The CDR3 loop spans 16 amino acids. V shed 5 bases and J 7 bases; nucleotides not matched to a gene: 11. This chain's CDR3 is CASSISRDRETEKLFF. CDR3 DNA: TGTGCCAGCAGCATATCTCGGGACAGGGAAACTGAAAAACTGTTTTTT. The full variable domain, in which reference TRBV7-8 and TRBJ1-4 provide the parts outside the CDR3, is GAGVSQSPRYKVAKRGQDVALRCDPISGHVSLFWYQQALGQGPEFLTYFQNEAQLDKSGLPSDRFFAERPEGSVSTLKIQRTQQEDSAVYLCASSISRDRETEKLFFGSGTQLSVL.

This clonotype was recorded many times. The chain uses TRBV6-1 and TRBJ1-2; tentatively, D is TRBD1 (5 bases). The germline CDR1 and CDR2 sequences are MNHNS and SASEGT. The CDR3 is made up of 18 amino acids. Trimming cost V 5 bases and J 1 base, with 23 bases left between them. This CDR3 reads CASSQYPDKWGDNYGYTF. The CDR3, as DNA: TGTGCCAGCAGTCAGTACCCGGACAAATGGGGTGATAACTATGGCTACACCTTC.

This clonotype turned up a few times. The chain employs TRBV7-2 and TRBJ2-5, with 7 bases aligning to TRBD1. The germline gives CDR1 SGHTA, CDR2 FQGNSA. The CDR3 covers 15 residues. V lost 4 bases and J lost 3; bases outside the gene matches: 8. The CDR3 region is CASSSRRQGEETQYF. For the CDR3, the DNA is TGTGCCAGCAGCTCCCGGAGACAGGGTGAAGAGACCCAGTACTTC.

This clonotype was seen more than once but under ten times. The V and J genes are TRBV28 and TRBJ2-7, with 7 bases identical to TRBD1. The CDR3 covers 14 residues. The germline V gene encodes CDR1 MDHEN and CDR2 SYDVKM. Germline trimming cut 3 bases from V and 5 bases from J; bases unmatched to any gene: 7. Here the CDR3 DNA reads TGTGCCAGCAGTTTCCGAGACAGGGCCCACGAGCAGTACTTC. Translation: CASSFRDRAHEQYF.

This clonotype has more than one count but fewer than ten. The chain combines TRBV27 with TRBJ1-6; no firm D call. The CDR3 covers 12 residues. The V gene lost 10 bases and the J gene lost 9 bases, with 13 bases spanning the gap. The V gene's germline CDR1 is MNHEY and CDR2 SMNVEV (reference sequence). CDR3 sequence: CATCSWGSPLHF. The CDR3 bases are TGTGCCACCTGTTCGTGGGGTTCACCCCTCCACTTT.

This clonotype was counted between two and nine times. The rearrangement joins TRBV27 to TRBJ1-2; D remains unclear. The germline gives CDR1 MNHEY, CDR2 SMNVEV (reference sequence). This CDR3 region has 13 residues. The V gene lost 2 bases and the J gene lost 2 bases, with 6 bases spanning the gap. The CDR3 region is CASSLERNYGYTF. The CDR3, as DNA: TGTGCCAGCAGTTTAGAACGGAACTATGGCTACACCTTC.